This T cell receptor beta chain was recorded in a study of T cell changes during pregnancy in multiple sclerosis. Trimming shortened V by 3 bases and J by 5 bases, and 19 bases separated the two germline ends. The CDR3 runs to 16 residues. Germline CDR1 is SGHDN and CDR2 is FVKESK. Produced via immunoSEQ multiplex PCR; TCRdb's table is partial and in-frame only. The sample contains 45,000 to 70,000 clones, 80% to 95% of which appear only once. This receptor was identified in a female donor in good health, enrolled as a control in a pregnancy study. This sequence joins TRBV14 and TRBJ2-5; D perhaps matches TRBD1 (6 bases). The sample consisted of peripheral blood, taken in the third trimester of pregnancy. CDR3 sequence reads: CASSQLFSGTYETQYF. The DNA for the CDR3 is TGTGCCAGCAGCCAGTTATTTTCCGGGACATACGAGACCCAGTACTTC.